These 20 T cell receptor beta chains were all obtained from the same sample, sequenced in a study of T cells in Graves' hyperthyroidism and ophthalmopathy. The investigators amplified TCR beta CDR3 regions from RNA transcripts. The HTBI set primed first-round TCR CDR3 RT-PCR. TCRdb fed the multiplex PCR reads into MiXCR, producing one record per CDR3 protein. The sample includes hundreds of thousands of distinct CDR3 sequences, around 15% of them seen just once. Source material: blood. The receptors stem from a woman younger than 45 with Graves' hyperthyroidism.

In regard to this clonotype: A much larger clonotype is one base distant, so this may be a read error. V gene TRBV28 combines with J gene TRBJ2-1; 9 bases agree with TRBD2. Trimming at V came to 4 bases and at J to 0 bases, leaving 16 bases not matched to a gene. Germline CDR1 MDHEN, CDR2 SYDVKM. The CDR3 contains 20 residues. The CDR3 reads CASSSIDGTSRLSSYNEQFF. CDR3 bases: TGTGCCAGCAGTTCGATAGACGGGACTAGCAGGCTGAGCTCCTACAATGAGCAGTTCTTC.

This clonotype showed up many times. This chain connects TRBV28 to TRBJ2-7; 7 positions match TRBD1. V gave up 3 bases and J gave up 3 bases; unmatched junction bases: 5. The CDR3 covers 14 residues. CDR1 MDHEN and CDR2 SYDVKM come from the germline V gene. The CDR3 DNA follows: TGTGCCAGCAGTTTTGGGGACAGACTCTACGAGCAGTACTTC. The encoded protein is CASSFGDRLYEQYF.

This clonotype has more than one count but fewer than ten. The rearrangement uses TRBV5-1 and TRBJ1-4, with D possibly being TRBD1 (5 bases). CDR1 and CDR2 from the germline V gene are SGHRS and YFSETQ. CDR3 length: 16 residues. V was shortened by 5 bases and J by 0 bases, with 14 bases between the two germline ends. The CDR3 region is CASSQGPTPTNEKLFF. The CDR3 DNA follows: TGCGCCAGCAGTCAGGGACCGACCCCAACTAATGAAAAACTGTTTTTT. Filled out from reference TRBV5-1 and TRBJ1-4, the complete variable domain reads KAGVTQTPRYLIKTRGQQVTLSCSPISGHRSVSWYQQTPGQGLQFLFEYFSETQRNKGNFPGRFSGRQFSNSRSEMNVSTLELGDSALYLCASSQGPTPTNEKLFFGSGTQLSVL.

As for this clonotype: It may be a read error: a sequence one base away is much more abundant. V is TRBV2 and J is TRBJ1-6; D remains ambiguous. CDR1 SNHLY and CDR2 FYNNEI come from the germline V gene. The CDR3 length is 15 residues. Here the CDR3 reads CVSGSIRVYNSPLHF. In nucleotides, the CDR3 is TGTGTCAGCGGTTCTATCCGGGTCTATAATTCACCCCTCCACTTT.

In its sample, this clonotype was seen many times. The rearrangement joins TRBV18 to TRBJ1-4, with unresolved D. The germline CDR1 and CDR2 sequences are KGHSH and LQKENI. Trimming stripped 3 bases from V and 4 bases from J, with 12 bases between. CDR3 size: 15 residues. CDR3 amino acids: CASSPIGGVNEKLFF. CDR3 sequence (DNA): TGTGCCAGCTCACCCATTGGCGGGGTTAATGAAAAACTGTTTTTT.

In its sample, this clonotype was seen a few times. The chain couples TRBV6-1 to TRBJ1-4, with 8 bases fitting TRBD1. The V gene end was trimmed by 5 bases and the J gene end by 7 bases; junction bases not matched to a gene: 9. This CDR3 contains 15 residues. CDR1 is MNHNS, CDR2 SASEGT, per germline. In DNA form, the CDR3 reads TGTGCCAGCAGTCCGGGGACAGGACTCCTTGAAAAACTGTTTTTT. It translates to CASSPGTGLLEKLFF.

This sequence joins TRBV12-3 or TRBV12-4 and TRBJ1-5, with D perhaps matching TRBD1 (5 bases). There are 14 residues in the CDR3. V lost 1 base to trimming and J lost 7 bases, with 11 bases between them. The CDR3 DNA sequence: TGTGCCAGCAGTTTAGGCCCAGGGAACCAGCCCCAGCATTTT. This gives the protein CASSLGPGNQPQHF.

This clonotype has ten or more counts. V usage is TRBV6-1 and J usage is TRBJ2-5; D is ambiguous. Germline values: CDR1 MNHNS, CDR2 SASEGT. The CDR3 totals 12 residues. The V end was cut by 8 bases, the J end by 3 bases, with 10 bases between. The CDR3 here is CASANPKETQYF. For the CDR3, the DNA is TGTGCCAGCGCCAACCCAAAAGAGACCCAGTACTTC.

The chain couples TRBV7-9 to TRBJ2-7, with 9 nucleotides matching TRBD2. This CDR3 contains 14 residues. V lost 5 bases to trimming and J lost 5 bases; unmatched junction nucleotides: 7. Germline values: CDR1 SEHNR, CDR2 FQNEAQ (reference sequence). CDR3 sequence (DNA): TGTGCCAGCAGCCCCGCGGGGGGGCTGGACGAGCAGTACTTC. It encodes CASSPAGGLDEQYF.

V and J are TRBV2 and TRBJ2-1; the D gene is possibly TRBD2 (6 bases). V dropped 3 bases and J dropped 9 bases, with 12 bases sitting between them. The CDR3 has 13 amino acids. CDR1 SNHLY and CDR2 FYNNEI come from the germline V gene. DNA for the CDR3: TGTGCCAGCAGTGATAGCGGTTTGGGTGAGCAGTTCTTC. It codes for CASSDSGLGEQFF. Full variable domain (remainder filled in from reference TRBV2 and TRBJ2-1): EPEVTQTPSHQVTQMGQEVILRCVPISNHLYFYWYRQILGQKVEFLVSFYNNEISEKSEIFDDQFSVERPDGSNFTLKIRSTKLEDSAMYFCASSDSGLGEQFFGPGTRLTVL.

Regarding this clonotype: A read error is possible here, since a much larger clone lies one base away. The V and J genes are TRBV28 and TRBJ1-4; D uncertain. This CDR3 has 14 residues. V was cut by 5 bases and J by 7 bases, with 14 bases left in between. The germline V gene encodes CDR1 MDHEN and CDR2 SYDVKM. CDR3 nucleotides: TGTGCCAGCAGTGATGCCGGCGCAGGTGAAAAACTGTTTTTT. Amino acids: CASSDAGAGEKLFF.

This clonotype was detected ten times or more. This chain joins TRBV28 and TRBJ2-2, with TRBD2 matching 10 bases. The germline CDR1 and CDR2 sequences are MDHEN and SYDVKM. J was trimmed by 4 bases and V by 3 bases; bases with no gene match: 2. This CDR3 is 15 amino acids long. DNA of the CDR3: TGTGCCAGCAGTTTTTGGACTAGCGGCACCGGGGAGCTGTTTTTT. It translates to CASSFWTSGTGELFF.

This clonotype was detected a few times. The chain recombines TRBV30 with TRBJ2-1; D is perhaps TRBD1 (6 bases). The length of the CDR3 is 13 residues. Germline V lookup: CDR1 GTSNPN, CDR2 SVGIG (reference sequence). V shed 0 bases and J shed 10 bases, with 13 bases lying between them. CDR3 coding DNA: TGTGCCTGGAGTGTACTGCCAGGGGTGGAGCAGTTCTTC. This gives the protein CAWSVLPGVEQFF.

The rearrangement uses TRBV5-1 and TRBJ2-1; D gene unclear. The CDR3 spans 15 residues. The germline V gene encodes CDR1 SGHRS and CDR2 YFSETQ. Trimming took 0 bases from V and 2 from J, leaving 9 bases between them. CDR3 DNA sequence: TGCGCCAGCAGCTTGGTTGGCGGTCCCTACAATGAGCAGTTCTTC. Encoded protein: CASSLVGGPYNEQFF.

On this clonotype: This clone may be a read error of a much larger clone one base away. This chain connects TRBV6-1 to TRBJ2-7, with a tentative D call TRBD2 (6 bases). This CDR3 has 15 residues. The V end lost 6 bases, the J end lost 2 bases, and 17 bases lay between the germline ends. The germline V gene has CDR1 MNHNS and CDR2 SASEGT. CDR3 nucleotides: TGTGCCAGCAGAACCCGGGACTGGAGCCCCTACGAGCAGTACTTC. It encodes CASRTRDWSPYEQYF.

This clonotype was seen repeatedly, ten times or more. The V and J genes are TRBV30 and TRBJ2-1, with D perhaps assigned TRBD1 or TRBD2 (5 bases each). From germline, CDR1 is GTSNPN and CDR2 SVGIG (reference sequence). The V gene lost 1 base and the J gene lost 6 bases, with 7 bases spanning the gap. The CDR3 is made up of 12 amino acids. CDR3: CAWSDGANEQFF. CDR3 DNA sequence: TGTGCCTGGAGTGACGGGGCCAATGAGCAGTTCTTC.

This clonotype was detected ten times or more. The V gene is TRBV7-3, the J gene TRBJ2-5; no definite D call. The CDR3 length is 13 residues. Per the germline V gene, CDR1 is SGHTA and CDR2 is FQGTGA. Between the trimmed V and J ends, which lost 2 bases and 0 bases, there was a span of 4 bases. The CDR3 DNA sequence: TGTGCCAGCAGCTTATCCTACCAAGAGACCCAGTACTTC. Translation gives CASSLSYQETQYF.

This clonotype has just a few counts. This chain joins TRBV5-1 and TRBJ2-7; TRBD2 agrees at 16 bases. The length of the CDR3 is 17 residues. Germline lookup yields CDR1 SGHRS and CDR2 YFSETQ. The V segment lost 4 bases and the J segment 1 base; nucleotides outside the gene matches: 5. The CDR3 spells CASSLGTSGRASYEQYF. CDR3 coding DNA: TGCGCCAGCAGCCTGGGGACTAGCGGGAGGGCATCCTACGAGCAGTACTTC.

This clonotype was seen many times. This rearrangement joins TRBV6-1 to TRBJ1-3, with D unresolved. In germline, CDR1 is MNHNS, CDR2 SASEGT. V was cut by 7 bases and J by 8 bases, with 15 bases left in between. The CDR3 length is 13 residues. CDR3 loop: CASIDVPLDTIYF. The CDR3 DNA is TGTGCCAGCATAGACGTACCCCTCGACACCATATATTTT.

This clonotype turned up a few times. The genes are TRBV18 and TRBJ1-5; D might be TRBD1 (6 bases). Trimming left V 7 bases short and J 0 bases short, with 19 bases between. This CDR3 is 17 amino acids long. Germline assignment: CDR1 KGHSH and CDR2 LQKENI. The chain's CDR3 is CASFTPQGIPSNQPQHF. Here the CDR3 DNA reads TGTGCCAGCTTCACCCCACAGGGAATCCCTAGCAATCAGCCCCAGCATTTT.